The 5 T cell receptor beta chains below were found in one sample sequenced in a study of blood T cell repertoires in COVID-19. Using immunoSEQ multiplex PCR, the repertoire was profiled, and TCRdb retains in-frame clones only, with some absent. The sample contains about 160,000 clones, around four fifths of which appear only once. Specimen: peripheral blood. The receptors shown here come from a human donor in a cohort sampled during active COVID-19.

The chain employs TRBV2 and TRBJ1-2, with 11 positions matching TRBD1. V trimming: 8 bases; J trimming: 4 bases; junction bases outside the gene matches: 9. In germline, CDR1 is SNHLY, CDR2 FYNNEI. There are 15 residues in the CDR3. DNA for the CDR3: TGTGCCAGCTCACCCGGGACAGGGGGTCTCTATGGCTACACCTTC. It codes for CASSPGTGGLYGYTF.

This clone has just a few counts. This sample includes further DNA sequences coding for the same CDR3. This rearrangement joins TRBV19 to TRBJ1-2; D is undetermined. CDR3 length: 11 amino acids. The germline V gene has CDR1 LNHDA and CDR2 SQIVND (reference sequence). V was clipped by 5 bases and J by 1 base, with 2 bases between them. The CDR3 bases are TGTGCCAGTAGTCGTAACTATGGCTACACCTTC. Its translation is CASSRNYGYTF.

In the case of this clone: Because the CDR3's place on the DNA is in doubt, the DNA is left out and the CDR3 is given as listed by TCRdb. The CDR3 loop reads CASSKALYICEFPSTDTQYF. The chain combines TRBV21-1 with TRBJ2-3; the DNA was not used to check the table's D call, TRBD2. TRBV21-1 is designated a pseudogene. From its first to its last residue, the CDR3 has 20 amino acids.

The chain couples TRBV7-7 to TRBJ2-5, with 11 bases matching TRBD2. The CDR3 has 16 residues. CDR1 SSHAT and CDR2 FNYEAQ come from the germline V gene (reference sequence). The V segment lost 3 bases and the J segment 1 base; nucleotides outside the gene matches: 4. In DNA, the CDR3 is TGTGCCAGCAGCTTGCTAGCGGGGGGCCGCCAAGAGACCCAGTACTTC. Amino acid sequence: CASSLLAGGRQETQYF.

The chain is built from TRBV28 and TRBJ1-3; D remains unclear. CDR1 MDHEN and CDR2 SYDVKM come from the germline V gene. Between the trimmed V and J ends, which lost 5 bases and 1 base, there was a span of 12 bases. This CDR3 has 15 amino acids. DNA of the CDR3: TGTGCCAGCAGTGCCCCTTCGGGGTCTGGAAACACCATATATTTT. It translates to CASSAPSGSGNTIYF.